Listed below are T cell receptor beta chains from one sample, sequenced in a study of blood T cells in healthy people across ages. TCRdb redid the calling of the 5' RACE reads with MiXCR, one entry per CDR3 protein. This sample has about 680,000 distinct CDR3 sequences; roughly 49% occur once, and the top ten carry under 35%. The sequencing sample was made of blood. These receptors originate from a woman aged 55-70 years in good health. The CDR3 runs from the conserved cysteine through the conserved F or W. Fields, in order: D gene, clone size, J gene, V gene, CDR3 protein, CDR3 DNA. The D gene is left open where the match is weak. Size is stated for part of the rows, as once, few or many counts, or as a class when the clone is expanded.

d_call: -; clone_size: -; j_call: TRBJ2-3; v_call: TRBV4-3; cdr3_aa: CASSQEISTDTQYF; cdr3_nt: TGCGCCAGCAGCCAAGAGATTAGCACAGATACGCAGTATTTT
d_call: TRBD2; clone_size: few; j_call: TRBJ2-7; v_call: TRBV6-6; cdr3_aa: CASSYSPSGSSYEQYF; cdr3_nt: TGTGCCAGCAGTTACAGCCCTAGCGGGAGCTCCTACGAGCAGTACTTC
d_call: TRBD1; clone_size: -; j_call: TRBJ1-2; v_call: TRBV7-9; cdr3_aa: CASSLTGESDYTF; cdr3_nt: TGTGCCAGCAGCCTCACAGGGGAGTCTGACTACACCTTC
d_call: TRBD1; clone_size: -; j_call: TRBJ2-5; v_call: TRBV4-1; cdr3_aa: CASSQPRQGGEQYF; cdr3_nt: TGCGCCAGCAGCCAACCAAGACAGGGTGGTGAGCAGTACTTC
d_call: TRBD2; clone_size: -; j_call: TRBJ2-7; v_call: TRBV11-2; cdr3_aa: CASSLVPSGRRYEQYF; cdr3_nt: TGTGCCAGCAGCTTAGTTCCTAGCGGGAGGCGCTACGAGCAGTACTTC
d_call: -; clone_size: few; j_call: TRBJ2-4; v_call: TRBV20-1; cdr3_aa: CSARDVAKNIQYF; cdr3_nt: TGCAGTGCTAGAGATGTAGCCAAAAACATTCAGTACTTC
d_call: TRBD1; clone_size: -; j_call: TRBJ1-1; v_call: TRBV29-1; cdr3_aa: CSVARDSLMNTEAFF; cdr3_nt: TGCAGCGTTGCCCGGGACAGCCTTATGAACACTGAAGCTTTCTTT
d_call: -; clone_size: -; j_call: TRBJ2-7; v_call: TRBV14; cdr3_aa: CASSQQGTLKAYEQYF; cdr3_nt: TGTGCCAGCAGCCAACAAGGGACACTCAAGGCCTACGAGCAGTACTTC
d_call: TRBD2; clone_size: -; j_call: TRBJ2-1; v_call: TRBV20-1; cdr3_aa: CSAGWTSRNNEQFF; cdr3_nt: TGCAGTGCTGGGTGGACTAGCCGCAACAATGAGCAGTTCTTC
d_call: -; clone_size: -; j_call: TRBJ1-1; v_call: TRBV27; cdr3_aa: CASSFWGPGDEAFF; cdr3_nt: TGTGCCAGCAGTTTTTGGGGACCCGGAGATGAAGCTTTCTTT
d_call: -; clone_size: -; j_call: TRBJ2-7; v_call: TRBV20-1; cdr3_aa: CSALDSYEQYF; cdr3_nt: TGCAGTGCCCTAGACTCTTACGAGCAGTACTTC
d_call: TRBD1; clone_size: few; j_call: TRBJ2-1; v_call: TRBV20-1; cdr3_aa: CSATSGTVRNEQFF; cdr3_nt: TGCAGTGCTACCTCCGGGACAGTCCGCAATGAGCAGTTCTTC
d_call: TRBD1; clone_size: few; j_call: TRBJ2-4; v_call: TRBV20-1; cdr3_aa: CSADGTGGWANIQYF; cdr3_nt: TGCAGTGCTGACGGGACAGGGGGCTGGGCAAACATTCAGTACTTC
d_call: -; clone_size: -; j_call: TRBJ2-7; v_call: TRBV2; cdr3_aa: CASSASKPYEQYF; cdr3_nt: TGTGCCAGCAGTGCTAGTAAGCCCTACGAGCAGTACTTC
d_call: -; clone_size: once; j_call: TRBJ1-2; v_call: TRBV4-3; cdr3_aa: CASSQVQKKGFNYGYTF; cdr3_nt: TGCGCCAGCAGCCAAGTTCAGAAGAAGGGATTCAACTATGGCTACACCTTC
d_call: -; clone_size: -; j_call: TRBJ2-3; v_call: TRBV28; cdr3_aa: CASRPQGLVDTQYF; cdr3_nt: TGTGCCAGCAGGCCCCAGGGGTTGGTAGATACGCAGTATTTT
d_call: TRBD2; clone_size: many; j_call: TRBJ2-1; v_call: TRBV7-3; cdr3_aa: CASSPQAGGPFHEQFF; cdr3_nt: TGTGCCAGCAGCCCGCAGGCGGGAGGCCCCTTCCATGAGCAGTTCTTC
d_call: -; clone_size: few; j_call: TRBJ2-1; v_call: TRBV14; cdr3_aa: CASSQAIGGTYNEQFF; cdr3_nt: TGTGCCAGCAGCCAAGCCATAGGCGGGACCTACAATGAGCAGTTCTTC
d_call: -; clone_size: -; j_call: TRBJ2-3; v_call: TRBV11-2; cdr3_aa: CASSFGSSLLTDTQYF; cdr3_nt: TGTGCCAGCAGCTTTGGCTCTAGTCTCCTTACAGATACGCAGTATTTT
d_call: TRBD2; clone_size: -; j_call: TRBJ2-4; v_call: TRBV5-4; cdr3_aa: CASSLGGLAGDHNQYF; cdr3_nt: TGTGCCAGCAGCTTGGGGGGACTAGCGGGAGACCACAATCAGTACTTC
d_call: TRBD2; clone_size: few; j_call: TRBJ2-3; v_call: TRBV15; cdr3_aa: CATSVLATSTDTQYF; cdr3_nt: TGTGCCACCAGCGTACTAGCGACTAGCACAGATACGCAGTATTTT
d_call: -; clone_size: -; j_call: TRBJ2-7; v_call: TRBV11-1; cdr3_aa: CASQQGRGSYEQYF; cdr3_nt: TGTGCCAGCCAACAGGGGAGGGGATCCTACGAGCAGTACTTC
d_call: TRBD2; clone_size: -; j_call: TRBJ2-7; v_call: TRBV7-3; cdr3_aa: CASSLSPTSFSYEQYF; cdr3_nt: TGTGCCAGCAGCTTATCCCCGACTAGCTTCTCCTACGAGCAGTACTTC
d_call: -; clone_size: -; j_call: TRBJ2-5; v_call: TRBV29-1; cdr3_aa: CSARATGRDGQYF; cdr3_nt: TGCAGCGCGCGGGCGACAGGGCGGGACGGCCAGTACTTC
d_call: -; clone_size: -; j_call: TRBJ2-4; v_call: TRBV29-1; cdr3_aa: CSVESGTKNIQYF; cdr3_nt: TGCAGCGTTGAGTCCGGAACCAAAAACATTCAGTACTTC
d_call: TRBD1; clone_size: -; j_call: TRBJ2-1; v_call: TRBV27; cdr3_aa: CASSQDRGPYNEQFF; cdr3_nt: TGTGCCAGCAGTCAAGACAGGGGGCCCTACAATGAGCAGTTCTTC
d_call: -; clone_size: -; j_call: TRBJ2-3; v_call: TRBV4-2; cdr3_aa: CASTEEAVRGPDTQYF; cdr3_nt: TGTGCCAGCACCGAAGAGGCGGTACGGGGCCCAGATACGCAGTATTTT
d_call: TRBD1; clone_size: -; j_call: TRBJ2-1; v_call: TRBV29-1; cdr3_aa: CSVPGQGDYNEQFF; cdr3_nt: TGCAGCGTCCCGGGACAGGGGGACTACAATGAGCAGTTCTTC